This TCR beta chain was identified during a study of blood T cell repertoires in COVID-19. Overall study context: Sources were T cells, B-cell-depleted T cells, or PBMCs; the material itself was cDNA or gDNA.

Recruits, aged about 18 to 90 years, lived in 24 US areas. Participants' own reports of clinical history determined their cohort assignment. Some clones are missing from TCRdb's copy, which holds only in-frame ones; the method was immunoSEQ multiplex PCR. There are approximately 150,000 clones in the sample; about 85% occur only once, and about 5% lies in the top ten. The germline V and J ends were trimmed by 0 bases and 3 bases, with 13 bases remaining between them. This CDR3 is 16 amino acids long. The germline V gene encodes CDR1 SGDLS and CDR2 YYNGEE. The V gene is TRBV9, the J gene TRBJ2-1; TRBD2 is a possible D gene (6 bases). The specimen was PBMCs or T cells enriched from blood (not recorded which). The TCR was taken from a woman in her 40s with acute COVID-19. The CDR3 here is CASSVEGGTFYNEQFF. The CDR3 coding sequence is TGTGCCAGCAGCGTAGAAGGCGGGACCTTCTACAATGAGCAGTTCTTC.